This TCR beta chain is drawn from a study of OX40 agonist ivuxolimab in advanced cancers. Across the study: Intravenous ivuxolimab at 0.01 to 10 mg/kg was given to patients every 2 weeks. Earlier anti-PD-1, anti-PD-L1 or anti-CTLA-4 therapy was permitted; about 44% had received some. Partial responses, seen in three patients, involved one hepatocellular carcinoma and two cutaneous melanomas. Study-level findings and limits: CD8+ T cells showed, on average, more clonal expansion than CD4+ cells.

CDR1 is LGHNA and CDR2 is YSLEER in the germline V gene. Germline trimming cut 0 bases from V and 3 bases from J; bases unmatched to any gene: 6. This CDR3 region has 16 residues. In the case of this clone: Its target is not known.

TCRdb's copy holds only in-frame clones and misses some; the assay was immunoSEQ multiplex PCR. The sample includes under 85,000 clones, 94% of them seen just once. The input for sequencing was CD4+ or CD8+ T cells sorted from blood, taken in a trial of the OX40 agonist ivuxolimab. The TCR was taken from an adult with an advanced solid tumor such as melanoma, head and neck, liver or kidney cancer. This chain uses TRBV4-3 with TRBJ2-7; TRBD2 matches at 9 bases. The CDR3 loop is CASSQEEGSGSYEQYF. The CDR3 nucleotides read TGCGCCAGCAGCCAAGAGGAAGGTAGCGGGAGCTACGAGCAGTACTTC.